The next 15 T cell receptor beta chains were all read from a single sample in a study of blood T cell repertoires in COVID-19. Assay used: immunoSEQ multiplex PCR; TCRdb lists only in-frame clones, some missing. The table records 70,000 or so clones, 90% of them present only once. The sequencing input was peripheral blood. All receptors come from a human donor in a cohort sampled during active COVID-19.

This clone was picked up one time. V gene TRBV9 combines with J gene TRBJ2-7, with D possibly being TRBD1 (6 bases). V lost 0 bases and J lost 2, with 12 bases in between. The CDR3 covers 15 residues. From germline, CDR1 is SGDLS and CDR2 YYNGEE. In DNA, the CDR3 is TGTGCCAGCAGCGTAGAGCCAGGGGCGCCCTACGAGCAGTACTTC. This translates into CASSVEPGAPYEQYF.

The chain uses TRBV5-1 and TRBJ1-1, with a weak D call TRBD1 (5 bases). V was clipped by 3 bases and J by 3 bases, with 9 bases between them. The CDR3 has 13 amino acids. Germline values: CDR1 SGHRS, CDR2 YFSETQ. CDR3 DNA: TGCGCCAGCAGCTACAGGAGGGACACTGAAGCTTTCTTT. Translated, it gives CASSYRRDTEAFF.

The CDR3 reads CASSWVAPQGGDYGYTF. CDR3 DNA sequence: TGTGCCAGCAGTTGGGTAGCCCCGCAGGGAGGGGACTATGGCTACACCTTC. This chain uses TRBV28 with TRBJ1-2; D may be TRBD1 (5 bases). V lost 4 bases and J 3 bases, leaving 21 bases between the germline ends. Germline CDR1 reads MDHEN; CDR2 reads SYDVKM. The CDR3 covers 17 residues.

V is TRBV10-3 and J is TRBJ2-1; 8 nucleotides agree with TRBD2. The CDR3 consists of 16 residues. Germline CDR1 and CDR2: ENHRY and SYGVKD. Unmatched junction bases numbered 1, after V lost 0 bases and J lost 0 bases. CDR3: CAISESSGSSYNEQFF. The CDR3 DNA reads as TGTGCCATCAGTGAGTCGAGCGGGAGCTCCTACAATGAGCAGTTCTTC.

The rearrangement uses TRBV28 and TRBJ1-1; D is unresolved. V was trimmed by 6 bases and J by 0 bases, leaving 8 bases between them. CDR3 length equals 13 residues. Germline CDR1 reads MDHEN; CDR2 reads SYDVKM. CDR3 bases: TGTGCCAGCAGATTGGCTTTGAACACTGAAGCTTTCTTT. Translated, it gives CASRLALNTEAFF. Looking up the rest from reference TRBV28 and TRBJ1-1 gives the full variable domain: DVKVTQSSRYLVKRTGEKVFLECVQDMDHENMFWYRQDPGLGLRLIYFSYDVKMKEKGDIPEGYSVSREKKERFSLILESASTNQTSMYLCASRLALNTEAFFGQGTRLTVV.

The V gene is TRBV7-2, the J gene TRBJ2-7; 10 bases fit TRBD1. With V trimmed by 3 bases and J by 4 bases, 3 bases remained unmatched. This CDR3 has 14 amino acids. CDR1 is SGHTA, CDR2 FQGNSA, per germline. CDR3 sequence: CASSFDRGRYEQYF. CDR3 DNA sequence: TGTGCCAGCAGCTTTGACAGGGGGCGGTACGAGCAGTACTTC.

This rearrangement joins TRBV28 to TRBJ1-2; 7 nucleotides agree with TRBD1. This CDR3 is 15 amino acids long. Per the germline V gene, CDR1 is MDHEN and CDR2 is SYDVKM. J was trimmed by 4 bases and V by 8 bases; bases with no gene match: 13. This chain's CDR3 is CASADVDRQVYGYTF. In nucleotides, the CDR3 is TGTGCCAGCGCAGACGTGGACAGGCAAGTCTATGGCTACACCTTC.

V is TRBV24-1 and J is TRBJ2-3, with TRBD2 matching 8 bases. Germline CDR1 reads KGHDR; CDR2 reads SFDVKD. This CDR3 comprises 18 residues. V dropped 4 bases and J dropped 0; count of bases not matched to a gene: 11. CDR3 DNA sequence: TGTGCCACCAGTGACCGTGGGACTAGTGACACTAGCACAGATACGCAGTATTTT. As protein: CATSDRGTSDTSTDTQYF.

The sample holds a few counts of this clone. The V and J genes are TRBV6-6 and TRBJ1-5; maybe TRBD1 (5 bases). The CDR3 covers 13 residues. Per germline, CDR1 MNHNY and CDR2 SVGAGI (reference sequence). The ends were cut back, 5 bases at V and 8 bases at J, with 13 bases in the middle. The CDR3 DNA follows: TGTGCCAGCAGTAGACAGCCCCAAGAGCCCCAGCATTTT. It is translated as CASSRQPQEPQHF.

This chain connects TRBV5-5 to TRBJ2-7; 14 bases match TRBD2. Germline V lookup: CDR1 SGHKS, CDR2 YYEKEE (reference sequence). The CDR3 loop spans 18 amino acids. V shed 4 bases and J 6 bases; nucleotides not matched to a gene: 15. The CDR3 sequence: CASSPLPGTSGSGSEQYF. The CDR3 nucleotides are TGTGCCAGCAGCCCCTTACCTGGGACTAGCGGGAGCGGTAGCGAGCAGTACTTC.

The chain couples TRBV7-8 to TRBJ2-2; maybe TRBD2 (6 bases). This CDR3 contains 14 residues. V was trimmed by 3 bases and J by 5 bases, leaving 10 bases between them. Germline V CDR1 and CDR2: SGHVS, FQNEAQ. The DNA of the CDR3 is TGTGCCAGCAGCTTCTCAGCGGGTACCGGGGAGCTGTTTTTT. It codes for CASSFSAGTGELFF.

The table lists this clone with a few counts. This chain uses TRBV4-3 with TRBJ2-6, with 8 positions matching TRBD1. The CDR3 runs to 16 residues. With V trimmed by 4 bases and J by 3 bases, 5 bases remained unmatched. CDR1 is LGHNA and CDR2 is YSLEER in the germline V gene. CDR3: CASSRNRGSGANVLTF. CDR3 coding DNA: TGCGCCAGCAGCCGCAACAGGGGGAGTGGGGCCAACGTCCTGACTTTC.

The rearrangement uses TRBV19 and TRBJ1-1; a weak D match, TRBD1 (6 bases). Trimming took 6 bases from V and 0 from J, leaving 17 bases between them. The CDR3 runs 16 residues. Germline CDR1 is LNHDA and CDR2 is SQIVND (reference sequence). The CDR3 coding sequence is TGTGCCAGTAGCCTCGGGGGGGGGCTTATGAACACTGAAGCTTTCTTT. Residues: CASSLGGGLMNTEAFF.

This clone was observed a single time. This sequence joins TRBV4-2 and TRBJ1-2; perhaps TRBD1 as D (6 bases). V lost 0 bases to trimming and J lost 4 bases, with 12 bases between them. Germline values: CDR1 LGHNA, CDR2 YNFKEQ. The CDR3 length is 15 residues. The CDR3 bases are TGTGCCAGCAGCCAAGATCCCGGACAGCCCTATGGCTACACCTTC. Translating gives CASSQDPGQPYGYTF.

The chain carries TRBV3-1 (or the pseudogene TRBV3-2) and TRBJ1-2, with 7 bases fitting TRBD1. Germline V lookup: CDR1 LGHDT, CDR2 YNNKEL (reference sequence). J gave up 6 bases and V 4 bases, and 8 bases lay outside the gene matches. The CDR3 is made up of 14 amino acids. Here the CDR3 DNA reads TGTGCCAGCAGCCTGGGACAGCCAGGGGATGGCTACACCTTC. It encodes CASSLGQPGDGYTF.